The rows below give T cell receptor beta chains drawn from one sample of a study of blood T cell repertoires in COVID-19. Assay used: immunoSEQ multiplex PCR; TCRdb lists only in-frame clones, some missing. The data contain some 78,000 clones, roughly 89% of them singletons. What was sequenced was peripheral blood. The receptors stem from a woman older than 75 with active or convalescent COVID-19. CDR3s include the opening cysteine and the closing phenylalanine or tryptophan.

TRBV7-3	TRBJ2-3	CASSLSSGRSTDTQYF
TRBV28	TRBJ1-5	CASRNRGQPQHF
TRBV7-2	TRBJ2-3	CASSLVGRGRDTQYF
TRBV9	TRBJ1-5	CASSPSGRGPNQPQHF
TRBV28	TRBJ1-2	CASGKRDRELDGYTF
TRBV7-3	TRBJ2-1	CASSLILGAGGYNEQFF
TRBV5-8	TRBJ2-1	CASSLGPDEQFF
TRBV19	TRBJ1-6	CASSIRQGVNSPLHF
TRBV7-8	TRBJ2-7	CASSLKPGSSEQYF
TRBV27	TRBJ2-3	CASSLRRQGGTDTQYF
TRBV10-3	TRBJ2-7	CAISESTGAGGRYEQYF
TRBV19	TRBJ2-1	CASSTRPGQGWEDGYNEQFF
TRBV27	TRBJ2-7	CASSLWGRAYEQYF
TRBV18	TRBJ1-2	CASSPPGQGRYGYTF
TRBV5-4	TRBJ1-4	CASSNRQGEGEKLFF
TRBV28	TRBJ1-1	CAIRQSNTEAFF
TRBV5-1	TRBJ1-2	CASSFIGGYGYTF
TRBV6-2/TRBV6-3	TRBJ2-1	CASSYRLAGEEAYNEQFF
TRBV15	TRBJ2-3	CATSRFGTSGRGSTDTQYF
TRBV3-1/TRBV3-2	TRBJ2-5	CASSRRLAGAETQYF
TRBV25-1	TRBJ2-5	CASSEVGGLETQYF
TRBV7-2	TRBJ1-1	CASSLWRNTEAFF
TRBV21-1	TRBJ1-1	CASSCMRSNTEAFF
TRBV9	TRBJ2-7	CASSQASSAYEQYF
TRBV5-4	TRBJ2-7	CASSLRQGLSEQYF
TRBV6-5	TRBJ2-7	CASGLSPGAHEQYF
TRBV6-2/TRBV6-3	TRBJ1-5	CASSYGSSNQPQHF
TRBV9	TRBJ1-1	CASSARQGTEAFF
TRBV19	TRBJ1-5	CASSTFVTGNQPQHF
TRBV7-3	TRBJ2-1	CASRPSGSSNEQFF
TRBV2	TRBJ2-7	CASSESSNEQYF
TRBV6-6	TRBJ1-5	CVSQQGRRQGSQPQHF
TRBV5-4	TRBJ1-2	CASSPGQGPGGYTF
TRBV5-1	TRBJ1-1	CASSTGYTEAFF
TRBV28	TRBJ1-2	CASSSTGSVGYTF
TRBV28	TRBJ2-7	CASSSNTYEQYF
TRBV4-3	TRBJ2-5	CASSRGWGGYEETQYF
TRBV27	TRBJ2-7	CASSRTSGAPYEQYF
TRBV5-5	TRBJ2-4	CASSLERRGLGGIQYF
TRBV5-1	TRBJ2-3	CASREGLAGADTQYF
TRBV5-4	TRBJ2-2	CASSLTSGNTGELFF
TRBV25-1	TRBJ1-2	CASSESRQGYGYTF
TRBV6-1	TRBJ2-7	CASSEGGGGYEQYF
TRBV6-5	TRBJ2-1	CASSLSGIPYNEQFF
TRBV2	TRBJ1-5	CASSGPAGNQPQHF
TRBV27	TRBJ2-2	CASRPRAGELFF
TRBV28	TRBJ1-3	CASSVRNTIYF
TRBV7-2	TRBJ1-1	CASSQVGGEAFF
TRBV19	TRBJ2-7	CASSRTAHYEQYF
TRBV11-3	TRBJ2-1	CASSLYTSGSSYNEQFF
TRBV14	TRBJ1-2	CASSQDVAGRRYTF
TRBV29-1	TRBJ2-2	CSVAVVSGRVVNTGELFF
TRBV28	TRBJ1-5	CASSKRGRGNQPQHF
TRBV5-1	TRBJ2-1	CASSLDSATYNEQFF
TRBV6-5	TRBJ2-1	CASSSGLAGVGEQFF
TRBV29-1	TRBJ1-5	CSVQQGDNQPQHF
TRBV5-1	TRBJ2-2	CASRGQGGTGELFF
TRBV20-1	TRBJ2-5	CSASYQETQYF
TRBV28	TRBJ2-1	CALQPAGTSGWYEQFF